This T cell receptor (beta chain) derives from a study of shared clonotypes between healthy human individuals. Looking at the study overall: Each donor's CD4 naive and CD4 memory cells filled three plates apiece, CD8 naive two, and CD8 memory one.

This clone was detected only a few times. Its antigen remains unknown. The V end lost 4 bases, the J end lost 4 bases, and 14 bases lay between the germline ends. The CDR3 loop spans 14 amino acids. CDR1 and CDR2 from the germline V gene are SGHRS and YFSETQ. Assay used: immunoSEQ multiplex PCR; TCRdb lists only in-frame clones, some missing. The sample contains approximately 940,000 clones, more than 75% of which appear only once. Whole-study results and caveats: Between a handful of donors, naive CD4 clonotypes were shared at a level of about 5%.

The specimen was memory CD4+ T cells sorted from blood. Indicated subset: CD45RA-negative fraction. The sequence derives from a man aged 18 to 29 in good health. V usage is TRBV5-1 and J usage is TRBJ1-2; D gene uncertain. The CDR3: CASSPESSSYGYTF. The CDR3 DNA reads TGCGCCAGCAGCCCGGAGAGTAGTAGCTATGGCTACACCTTC.